Listed below are T cell receptor beta chains from one sample, sequenced in a study of regulatory T cells in long-lasting Graves disease. A single record per CDR3 protein comes from TCRdb applying MiXCR to the multiplex PCR reads. The table has 400,000 to 550,000 distinct CDR3 sequences, 15% to 20% seen once. These same data were also listed under a study on T cells in Graves' hyperthyroidism and ophthalmopathy.

Sequenced here: peripheral blood mononuclear cells (PBMCs), sampled at new diagnosis, from a patient treated with antithyroid drugs. These receptors all stem from a woman aged 25 to 45 with Graves disease. The conserved cysteine and the conserved F or W are not part of the CDR3 here.

v_gene,CDR3aa
TRBV5-1,ASSFEGNQPQH
TRBV2,ASSIAGGGKETQY
TRBV3-1,ASSQGWGGHQPQH
TRBV28,ASSLGLAGSEQY
TRBV9,ASNGAGLTGELF
TRBV12-3/TRBV12-4,ASRLLKREVGGELF
TRBV4-1,ASSQVWVASTDTQY
TRBV3-2,ASSQSRSPSSYNEQF
TRBV2,ASSEGLTVGPDTQY
TRBV7-2,ASSLDRAGELF
TRBV27,ASSSTTSDRGPEAF
TRBV18,ASSRQGRTEAF
TRBV20-1,SARDRDRGDYGYT
TRBV7-9,ASNFGRLTDTQY
TRBV7-9,ASSPGLAGDIHEQY
TRBV4-1,ASSQVSNEQF
TRBV20-1,SANTYSGTSALRTDTQY
TRBV24-1,ATSDGTAHWHGYT
TRBV28,ASSLGGLETGELF
TRBV24-1,ATSDPVTDTQY
TRBV10-3,AISEQNRNRGRGKRDTQY
TRBV5-4,ASSLRGLQETQY